This TCR beta chain stems from a study of cytotoxic CD8 clonotypes in ibrutinib-treated CLL (dated by TCRdb to the early 2020s). With regard to the full study: In this cohort, some 14 patients were treatment-naive and 11 to 12 were relapsed/refractory, while under 18 had unmutated IGHV. Patients were still on ibrutinib when every remission and progressive disease sample was collected. Longitudinal samples were obtainable from about 30% of the roughly 86 participants in the trial. Cryopreserved peripheral blood mononuclear cells were obtained prior to treatment, at the time of response, and at either disease progression or sustained remission. Samples at response were collected after a median of around twelve months of treatment, with a range of roughly 6 to 40 months. On average, each sample yielded 255,043 productive templates and about 100,000 productive rearrangements. Partial responses were observed in approximately 24 patients and complete responses in 2; after a median follow-up of around 64 months, remission was maintained in 15 or so patients and progression was observed in approximately 12.

What the work shows at the level of the full study, not this receptor alone: Clonality rose at ibrutinib response, remained stable during sustained remission, and dropped back toward baseline at progression. Sustained-remission and progressing patients did not have matched sampling times, and lymph node repertoires were not examined. Public clonotypes were rare and either shrank or stayed stable during treatment, and the rise in clonality at ibrutinib response reflected expansion of private clonotypes. At baseline, clonality was higher than in age-matched healthy donors and showed a strong correlation with circulating CD8+ T-cell counts.

What this sample's time point label stands for: roughly 12 months on ibrutinib. For TCR beta library preparation, about 2.2 micrograms of genomic DNA were extracted from the cryopreserved PBMCs. High-throughput TCR beta sequencing was performed on longitudinal blood samples from CLL patients receiving ibrutinib monotherapy. The patients took part in an open-label, single-center phase 2 trial of ibrutinib monotherapy. To note about this clone: No cognate antigen has been identified for it. Base qualities are missing; no much larger clone stands one base away.

A MiSeq instrument was used for deep resolution sequencing, which targeted depths ranging from 1 in 1 million up to 1 in 200,000 T cells, with coverage averaging 10x for each clonotype. TCR beta libraries were generated with the immunoSEQ hsTCRB Kit. Under the source paper's analysis protocol: The data were analyzed with ImmunoSEQ Analyzer and ImmunoSEQ Data Assistant, and V, D and J gene assignments followed IMGT definitions. Clonality was computed as one minus normalized Shannon entropy of productive rearrangement frequencies, ranging from 0 to 1. Public clonotype analysis was restricted to overrepresented clonotypes comprising at least 0.05% of each patient's repertoire. Thirteen age-matched healthy donor repertoires from immuneACCESS served as clonality controls. The table was pulled from immuneACCESS by TCRdb, which kept in-frame rearrangements only. Such tables lose some clones; where checked, under half of the loss comes from unresolved V genes, and the rest has no known cause. The V and J calls and the clone size are those of that table, but D and trimming were determined from the DNA. The sample has about 160,000 clones on record, over 65% of them singletons. Under 2.5% of the sample goes to the ten largest clones.

V gives up 1 base and J gives up 6 bases, and the segment between their germline ends measures 9 bases. The germline V gene (reference sequence) gives CDR1 as GTSNPN and CDR2 as SVGIG. The CDR3 contains 13 residues, cysteine and phenylalanine counted. The read is trimmed to its CDR3 DNA, 39 bases read in frame from base 1. The source is a human donor with chronic lymphocytic leukemia. Rearrangement joined TRBV30 to TRBJ1-4; D gene: possibly TRBD1, on 5 matching bases. The sequencing used PBMCs, collected after 12 months of ibrutinib treatment. The CDR3 reads as follows: CAWSGGFYEKLFF. The DNA sequence is given as TGTGCCTGGAGTGGGGGGTTTTATGAAAAACTGTTTTTT. Extended through the reference TRBV30 and TRBJ1-4 proteins, this CDR3 yields the full variable domain: SQTIHQWPATLVQPVGSPLSLECTVEGTSNPNLYWYRQAAGRGLQLLFYSVGIGQISSEVPQNLSASRPQDRQFILSSKKLLLSDSGFYLCAWSGGFYEKLFFGSGTQLSVL.